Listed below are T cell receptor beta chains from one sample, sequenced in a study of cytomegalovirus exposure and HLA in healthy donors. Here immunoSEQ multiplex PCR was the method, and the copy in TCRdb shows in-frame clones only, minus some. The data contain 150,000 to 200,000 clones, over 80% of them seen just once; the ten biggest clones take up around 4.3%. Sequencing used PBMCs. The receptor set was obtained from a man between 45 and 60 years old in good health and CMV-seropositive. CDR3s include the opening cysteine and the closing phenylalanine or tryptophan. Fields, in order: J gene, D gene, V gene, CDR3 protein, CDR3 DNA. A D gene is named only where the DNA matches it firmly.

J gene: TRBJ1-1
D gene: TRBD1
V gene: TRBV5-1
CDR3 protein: CASSLERQGEGTEAFF
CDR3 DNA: TGCGCCAGCAGCTTGGAGCGACAGGGAGAGGGCACTGAAGCTTTCTTT

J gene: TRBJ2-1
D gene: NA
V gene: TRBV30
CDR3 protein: CAWSYGVPNEQFF
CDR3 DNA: TGTGCCTGGAGTTACGGGGTCCCGAATGAGCAGTTCTTC

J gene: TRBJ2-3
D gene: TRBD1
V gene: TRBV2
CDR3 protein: CASSDRGNTQYF
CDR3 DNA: TGTGCCAGCAGCGACAGGGGGAATACGCAGTATTTT

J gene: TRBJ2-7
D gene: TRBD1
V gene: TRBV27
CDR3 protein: CASSLIRAGGSRPDYEQYF
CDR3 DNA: TGTGCCAGCAGTTTAATTAGGGCAGGGGGCTCTAGGCCGGACTACGAGCAGTACTTC

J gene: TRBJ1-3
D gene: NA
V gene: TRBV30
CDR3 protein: CAWSVPPTAIYF
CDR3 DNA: TGTGCCTGGAGTGTCCCACCTACAGCCATATATTTT

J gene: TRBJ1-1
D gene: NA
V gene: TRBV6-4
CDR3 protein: CASSAEGNTEAFF
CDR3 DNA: TGTGCCAGCAGTGCGGAGGGAAACACTGAAGCTTTCTTT

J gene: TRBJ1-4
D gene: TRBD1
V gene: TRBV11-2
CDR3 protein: CASSSRQGPNEKLFF
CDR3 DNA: TGTGCCAGCAGCTCACGACAGGGGCCTAATGAAAAACTGTTTTTT

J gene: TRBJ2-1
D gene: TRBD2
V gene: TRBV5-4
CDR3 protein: CASSPKTSGSAYNEQFF
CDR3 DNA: TGTGCCAGCAGCCCAAAGACTAGCGGGAGCGCCTACAATGAGCAGTTCTTC

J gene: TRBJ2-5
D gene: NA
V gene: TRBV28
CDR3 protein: CASSLLQGGQTQYF
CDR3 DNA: TGTGCCAGCAGTTTATTACAGGGTGGTCAGACCCAGTACTTC

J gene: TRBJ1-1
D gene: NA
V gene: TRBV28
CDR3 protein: CAARGANTEAFF
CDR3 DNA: TGTGCCGCCCGGGGAGCGAACACTGAAGCTTTCTTT

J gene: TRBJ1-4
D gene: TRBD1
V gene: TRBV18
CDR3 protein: CASSPRQGSEKLFF
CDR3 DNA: TGTGCCAGCTCACCTAGACAGGGAAGTGAAAAACTGTTTTTT

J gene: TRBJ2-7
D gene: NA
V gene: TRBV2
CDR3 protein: CASGNGIRYEQYF
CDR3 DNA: TGTGCCAGCGGCAACGGGATACGGTACGAGCAGTACTTC